The rows below give T cell receptor beta chains drawn from one sample of a study of human thymus T cells. Libraries were prepared by immunoSEQ multiplex PCR; TCRdb keeps only in-frame clonotypes and omits some of them. The sample includes approximately 46,000 clones, around 95% seen only once; the top ten take about 0.17%. Material for sequencing was blood. The source is a girl under two years old with a congenital heart defect but otherwise immunologically healthy. Each CDR3 is given with its conserved first and last residue. D genes are given only for firm matches. Where a row states a size, it is once, few, many or the class of an expanded clone; other rows omit it.

j_call | clone_size | d_call | v_call | cdr3_aa | cdr3_nt
TRBJ2-1 | . | . | TRBV5-1 | CASSPRDNYNEQFF | TGCGCCAGCAGCCCCCGGGACAACTACAATGAGCAGTTCTTC
TRBJ1-4 | . | . | TRBV30 | CAWRGGTNEKLFF | TGTGCCTGGAGAGGTGGGACTAATGAAAAACTGTTTTTT
TRBJ2-7 | . | . | TRBV5-5 | CASSWEPTYEQYF | TGTGCCAGCAGTTGGGAACCTACCTACGAGCAGTACTTC
TRBJ2-1 | . | . | TRBV27 | CASSPGLPRYNEQFF | TGTGCCAGCAGCCCCGGGCTCCCTCGGTACAATGAGCAGTTCTTC
TRBJ2-2 | . | . | TRBV29-1 | CSTRKGEVGELFF | TGCAGCACCCGGAAAGGAGAGGTCGGGGAGCTGTTTTTT
TRBJ1-1 | once | . | TRBV5-4 | CASSLPALGGSAPEAFF | TGTGCCAGCAGCCTTCCCGCCTTGGGGGGGTCCGCACCTGAAGCTTTCTTT
TRBJ1-2 | . | . | TRBV19 | CASIRDPTF | TGTGCCAGTATTAGGGACCCGACCTTC
TRBJ2-2 | . | TRBD1 | TRBV29-1 | CSATGDTGELFF | TGCAGCGCCACAGGGGACACCGGGGAGCTGTTTTTT
TRBJ2-7 | . | TRBD1 | TRBV28 | CASSRRDRRSYEQYF | TGTGCCAGCAGCCGACGGGACAGGAGATCCTACGAGCAGTACTTC
TRBJ2-1 | . | . | TRBV4-1 | CASSQGGAGAYNEQFF | TGCGCCAGCAGCCAAGGGGGGGCGGGGGCCTACAATGAGCAGTTCTTC
TRBJ1-1 | . | . | TRBV28 | CASSLRVPVSTEAFF | TGTGCCAGCAGTTTACGGGTACCTGTCAGTACTGAAGCTTTCTTT
TRBJ1-2 | . | . | TRBV11-2 | CASSPRGGLYGYTF | TGTGCCAGCAGCCCGAGGGGGGGGCTCTATGGCTACACCTTC
TRBJ2-5 | . | TRBD1 | TRBV19 | CASSIRQGQEAQYF | TGTGCCAGTAGTATAAGACAGGGACAAGAGGCCCAGTACTTC
TRBJ2-1 | . | . | TRBV5-1 | CASSAGRASYNEQFF | TGCGCCAGCAGTGCCGGGCGGGCCTCCTACAATGAGCAGTTCTTC
TRBJ2-2 | once | . | TRBV10-1 | CALGQPNTGELFF | TGCGCCCTTGGGCAACCAAACACCGGGGAGCTGTTTTTT
TRBJ2-1 | once | . | TRBV2 | CASGGIPYNEQFF | TGTGCCAGCGGGGGTATCCCCTACAATGAGCAGTTCTTC
TRBJ1-1 | . | . | TRBV6-5 | CASSTRGIGVEAFF | TGTGCCAGCAGTACTCGGGGCATAGGAGTTGAAGCTTTCTTT
TRBJ2-7 | . | . | TRBV27 | CASSVAAGTGNEQYF | TGTGCCAGCAGTGTTGCAGCGGGTACGGGGAACGAGCAGTACTTC
TRBJ2-4 | . | . | TRBV5-4 | CASSSAKNIQYF | TGTGCCAGCAGCAGCGCCAAAAACATTCAGTACTTC
TRBJ2-5 | . | . | TRBV4-1 | CASSQGRVETQYF | TGCGCCAGCAGCCAAGGCAGAGTAGAGACCCAGTACTTC
TRBJ1-4 | . | TRBD1 | TRBV15 | CATSRRTGRDEKLFF | TGTGCCACCAGCAGAAGGACAGGGCGGGATGAAAAACTGTTTTTT
TRBJ2-3 | . | TRBD2 | TRBV15 | CATSRDSGAGNTQYF | TGTGCCACCAGCAGAGATTCGGGAGCGGGAAATACGCAGTATTTT
TRBJ1-2 | once | . | TRBV7-9 | CASSFEYGYTF | TGTGCCAGCAGCTTCGAATATGGCTACACCTTC
TRBJ1-5 | . | TRBD1 | TRBV6-5 | CASSPQGLQPQHF | TGTGCCAGCAGCCCACAGGGGCTTCAGCCCCAGCATTTT
TRBJ2-5 | . | . | TRBV10-2 | CASSGTDLRETQYF | TGCGCCAGCAGTGGGACCGACCTTCGAGAGACCCAGTACTTC
TRBJ1-1 | . | . | TRBV7-9 | CASSRTALMNTEAFF | TGTGCCAGCAGCCGGACAGCCTTAATGAACACTGAAGCTTTCTTT
TRBJ1-2 | once | . | TRBV7-2 | CASSLGQGGYGYTF | TGTGCCAGCAGCTTAGGGCAGGGTGGCTATGGCTACACCTTC
TRBJ1-3 | . | . | TRBV9 | CASSAPGFTGNTIYF | TGTGCCAGCAGTGCCCCCGGGTTCACTGGAAACACCATATATTTT
TRBJ1-3 | . | TRBD1 | TRBV7-2 | CASSADRGTGNTIYF | TGTGCCAGCAGCGCCGACAGGGGAACTGGAAACACCATATATTTT
TRBJ1-2 | . | . | TRBV27 | CATRSRHDSAPYGYTF | TGTGCCACCCGTTCAAGACATGACAGCGCTCCGTATGGCTACACCTTC
TRBJ1-1 | . | . | TRBV25-1 | CASSIGGTEAFF | TGTGCCAGCAGTATTGGAGGGACTGAAGCTTTCTTT